This T cell receptor beta chain was identified during a study of T-cell reconstitution after alpha-beta-depleted transplantation in children. Study observations and caveats: By about two months after transplant, alpha-beta T cells reportedly arose from several hundred graft clones that had expanded. Counts and diversity of T cells one year after transplant came mostly from newly produced T cells.

The V gene lost 3 bases and the J gene lost 6 bases, with 18 bases spanning the gap. The V gene's germline CDR1 is DFQATT and CDR2 SNEGSKA (reference sequence). The CDR3 contains 15 residues. Unique molecular identifiers were incorporated into the prepared TCRbeta library. One entry per CDR3 protein results from TCRdb running MiXCR on the PCR reads. The repertoire holds a few hundred thousand distinct CDR3 sequences, with approximately 13% as singletons. Turning to this clonotype: Its target is not known.

The sequenced sample was PBMCs, mostly from graft donor cells, obtained 360 days after TCRalphabeta/CD19-depleted stem cell transplant. This TCR came from a male patient between 5 and 17 years old who had a stem cell transplant for acute myeloid leukemia, so the T cells may come from the graft donor. V is TRBV20-1 and J is TRBJ2-1, with D perhaps matching TRBD1 (6 bases). CDR3 protein: CSARPGSFRGNEQFF. The CDR3 nucleotides are TGCAGTGCTAGGCCCGGCAGCTTCAGGGGCAATGAGCAGTTCTTC.